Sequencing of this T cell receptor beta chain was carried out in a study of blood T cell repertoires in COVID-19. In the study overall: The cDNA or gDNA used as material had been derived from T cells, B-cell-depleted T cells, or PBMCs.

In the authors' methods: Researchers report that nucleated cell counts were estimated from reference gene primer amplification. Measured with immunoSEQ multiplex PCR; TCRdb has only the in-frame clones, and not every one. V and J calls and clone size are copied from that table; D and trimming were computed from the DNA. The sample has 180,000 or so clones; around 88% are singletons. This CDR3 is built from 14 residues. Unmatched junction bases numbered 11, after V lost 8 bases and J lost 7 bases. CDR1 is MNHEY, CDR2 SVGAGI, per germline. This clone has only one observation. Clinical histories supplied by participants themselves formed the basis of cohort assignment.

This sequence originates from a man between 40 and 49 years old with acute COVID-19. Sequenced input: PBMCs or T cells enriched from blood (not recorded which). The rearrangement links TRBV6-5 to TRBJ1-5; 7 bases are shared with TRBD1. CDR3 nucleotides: TGTGCCAGCCATAGACAGGGCTTGGAGCAGCCCCAGCATTTT. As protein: CASHRQGLEQPQHF.